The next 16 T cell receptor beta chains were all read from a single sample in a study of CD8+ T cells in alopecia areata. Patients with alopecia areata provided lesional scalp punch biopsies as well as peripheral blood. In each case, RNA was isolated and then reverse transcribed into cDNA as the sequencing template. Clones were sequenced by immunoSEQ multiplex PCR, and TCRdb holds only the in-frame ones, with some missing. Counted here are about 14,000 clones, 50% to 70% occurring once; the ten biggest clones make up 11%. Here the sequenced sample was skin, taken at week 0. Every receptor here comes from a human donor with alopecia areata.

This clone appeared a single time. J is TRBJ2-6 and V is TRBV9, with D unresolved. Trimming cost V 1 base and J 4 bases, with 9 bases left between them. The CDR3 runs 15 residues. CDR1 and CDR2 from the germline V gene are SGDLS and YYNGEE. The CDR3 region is CASSVRPAGANVLTF. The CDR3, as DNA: TGTGCCAGCAGCGTACGTCCGGCAGGGGCCAACGTCCTGACTTTC.

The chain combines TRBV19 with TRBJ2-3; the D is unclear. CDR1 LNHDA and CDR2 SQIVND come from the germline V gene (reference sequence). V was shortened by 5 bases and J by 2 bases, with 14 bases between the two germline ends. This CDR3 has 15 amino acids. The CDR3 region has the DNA TGTGCCAGTAGTGCGTCCGGCTATATCACAGATACGCAGTATTTT. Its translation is CASSASGYITDTQYF. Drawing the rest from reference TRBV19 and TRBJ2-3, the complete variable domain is DGGITQSPKYLFRKEGQNVTLSCEQNLNHDAMYWYRQDPGQGLRLIYYSQIVNDFQKGDIAEGYSVSREKKESFPLTVTSAQKNPTAFYLCASSASGYITDTQYFGPGTRLTVL.

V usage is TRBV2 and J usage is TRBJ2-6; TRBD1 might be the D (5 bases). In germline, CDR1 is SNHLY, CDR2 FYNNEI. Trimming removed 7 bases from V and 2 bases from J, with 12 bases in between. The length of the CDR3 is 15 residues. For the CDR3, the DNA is TGTGCCAGCAAATCGAGCAGGGCTGGGGCCAACGTCCTGACTTTC. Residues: CASKSSRAGANVLTF.

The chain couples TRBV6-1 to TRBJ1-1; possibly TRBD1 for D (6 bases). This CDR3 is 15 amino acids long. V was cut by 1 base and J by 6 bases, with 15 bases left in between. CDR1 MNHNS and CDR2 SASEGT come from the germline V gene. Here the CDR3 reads CASSEVPSGGAEAFF. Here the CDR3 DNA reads TGTGCCAGCAGTGAAGTTCCGAGCGGGGGCGCTGAAGCTTTCTTT.

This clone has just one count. The CDR3 protein is CASSPRTGTYEQYF. The CDR3 nucleotides are TGTGCCAGCAGCCCCCGGACAGGGACCTACGAGCAGTACTTC. The gene calls are TRBV7-9 and TRBJ2-7; 8 nucleotides align to TRBD1. The trim removed 5 bases at V and 2 bases at J, leaving 5 bases unmatched. The CDR3 runs 14 residues. Germline CDR1 SEHNR, CDR2 FQNEAQ (reference sequence).

As DNA, the CDR3 is TGCGCCAGCAGCTTGGCCGGCTTGTTTCGGAGAGGGAACACTGAAGCTTTCTTT. This codes for CASSLAGLFRRGNTEAFF. J is TRBJ1-1 and V is TRBV5-1; no firm D call. CDR3 length: 18 amino acids. Trimming removed 0 bases at V and 1 base at J, with 19 bases between. CDR1 SGHRS and CDR2 YFSETQ come from the germline V gene. Complete variable domain (other parts from reference TRBV5-1 and TRBJ1-1): KAGVTQTPRYLIKTRGQQVTLSCSPISGHRSVSWYQQTPGQGLQFLFEYFSETQRNKGNFPGRFSGRQFSNSRSEMNVSTLELGDSALYLCASSLAGLFRRGNTEAFFGQGTRLTVV.

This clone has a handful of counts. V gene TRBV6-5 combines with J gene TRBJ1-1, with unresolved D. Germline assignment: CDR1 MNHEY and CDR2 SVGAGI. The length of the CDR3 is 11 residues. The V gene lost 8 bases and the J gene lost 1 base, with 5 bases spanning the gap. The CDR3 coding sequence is TGTGCCAGCGCGGGGAACACTGAAGCTTTCTTT. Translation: CASAGNTEAFF.

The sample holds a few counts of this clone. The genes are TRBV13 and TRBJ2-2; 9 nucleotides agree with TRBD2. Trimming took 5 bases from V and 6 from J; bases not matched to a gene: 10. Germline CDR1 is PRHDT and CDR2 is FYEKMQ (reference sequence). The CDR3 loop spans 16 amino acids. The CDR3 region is CASSQNSGTSPGELFF. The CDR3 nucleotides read TGTGCCAGCAGCCAGAACTCCGGGACTAGCCCCGGGGAGCTGTTTTTT.

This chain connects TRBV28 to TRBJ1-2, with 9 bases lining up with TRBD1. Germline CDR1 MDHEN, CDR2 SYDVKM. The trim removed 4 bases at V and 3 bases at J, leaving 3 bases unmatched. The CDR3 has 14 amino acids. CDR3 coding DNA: TGTGCCAGCAGTTCGGGACAGGGTTACTATGGCTACACCTTC. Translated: CASSSGQGYYGYTF.

The CDR3 coding sequence is TGTGCCAGCAGCCCTGACAGGGTGGCGGACGGGGAGCTGTTTTTT. Its protein is CASSPDRVADGELFF. The chain recombines TRBV25-1 with TRBJ2-2, with 7 bases lining up with TRBD1. The junction had 11 bases not matched to a gene; V was cut back by 6 bases and J by 7 bases. CDR1 is MGHDK, CDR2 SYGVNS, per germline. The CDR3 runs 15 residues.

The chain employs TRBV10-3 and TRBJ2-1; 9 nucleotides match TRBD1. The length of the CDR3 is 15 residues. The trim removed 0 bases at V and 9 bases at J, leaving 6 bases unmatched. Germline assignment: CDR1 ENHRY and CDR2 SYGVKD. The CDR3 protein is CAISESQGAQGEQFF. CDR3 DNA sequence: TGTGCCATCAGTGAGTCACAGGGGGCCCAGGGTGAGCAGTTCTTC.

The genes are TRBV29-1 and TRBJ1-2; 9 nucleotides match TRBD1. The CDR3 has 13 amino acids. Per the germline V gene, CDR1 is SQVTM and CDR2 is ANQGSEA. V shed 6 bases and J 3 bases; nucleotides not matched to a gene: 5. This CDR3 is CSVSRQGDYGYTF. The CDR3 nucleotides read TGCAGCGTGAGCCGACAGGGGGACTATGGCTACACCTTC.

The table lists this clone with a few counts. CDR3 in DNA: TGTGCCAGCAGCGTGAACACTGAAGCTTTCTTT. Translated, it gives CASSVNTEAFF. The chain links TRBV7-2 to TRBJ1-1; no definite D call. V was cut by 5 bases and J by 0 bases, with 1 base left in between. CDR1 and CDR2 from the germline V gene are SGHTA and FQGNSA. The CDR3 extends over 11 amino acids.

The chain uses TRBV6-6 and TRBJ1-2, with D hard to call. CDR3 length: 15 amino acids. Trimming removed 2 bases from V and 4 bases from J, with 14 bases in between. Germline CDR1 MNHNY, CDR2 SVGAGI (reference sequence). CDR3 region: CASSYELGQTYGYTF. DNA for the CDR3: TGTGCCAGCAGTTACGAGCTAGGCCAGACCTATGGCTACACCTTC.

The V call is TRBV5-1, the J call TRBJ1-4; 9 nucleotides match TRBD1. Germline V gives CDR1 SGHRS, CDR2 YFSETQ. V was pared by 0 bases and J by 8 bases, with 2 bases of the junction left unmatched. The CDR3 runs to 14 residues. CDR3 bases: TGCGCCAGCAGCTTGGACAGGGGGCGGGAAAAACTGTTTTTT. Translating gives CASSLDRGREKLFF.

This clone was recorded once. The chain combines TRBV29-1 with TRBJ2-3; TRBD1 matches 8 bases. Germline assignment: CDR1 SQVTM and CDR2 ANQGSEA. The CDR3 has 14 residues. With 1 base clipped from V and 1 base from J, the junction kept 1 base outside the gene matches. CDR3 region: CSVEGRGRTDTQYF. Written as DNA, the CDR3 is TGCAGCGTTGAAGGCAGGGGGCGCACAGATACGCAGTATTTT.